Shown below are 21 T cell receptor beta chains from a single sample sequenced in a study of T-cell reconstitution after alpha-beta-depleted transplantation in children. Molecular barcoding with unique molecular identifiers was used for the TCRbeta library. In TCRdb, the PCR reads were re-called with MiXCR into one record per CDR3 protein. The table has some 290,000 distinct CDR3 sequences, about a tenth seen once. Sequencing used PBMCs from the stem cell graft donor, obtained from the stem cell graft. The receptors here all came from a human donor who donated a stem cell graft to a child with SCID.

The genes are TRBV4-1 and TRBJ2-7; D possibly corresponds to TRBD1 (5 bases). The CDR3 contains 14 residues. CDR1 and CDR2 from the germline V gene are MGHRA and YSYEKL. Deletions cut 1 base from V and 6 bases from J, with 13 bases between. The DNA of the CDR3 is TGCGCCAGCAGCCAAGGGCCAAGGGGCCTCGAGCAGTACTTC. It codes for CASSQGPRGLEQYF.

This rearrangement joins TRBV27 to TRBJ2-7; D is undetermined. Trimming shortened V by 2 bases and J by 6 bases, and 5 bases separated the two germline ends. The CDR3 extends over 11 amino acids. CDR1 and CDR2 (germline): MNHEY, SMNVEV (reference sequence). As DNA, the CDR3 is TGTGCCAGCAGTTTAATGGGCGAGCAGTACTTC. Its translation: CASSLMGEQYF.

This chain links TRBV7-3 with TRBJ2-5; 7 bases align to TRBD1. This CDR3 is built from 16 residues. V lost 5 bases, J lost 2 bases, and 11 bases stayed unmatched. Germline-derived CDR1 and CDR2 are SGHTA and FQGTGA. The CDR3 DNA is TGTGCCAGCAGCATAAGCGGTTCAGGGGGTCAAGAGACCCAGTACTTC. Its protein product is CASSISGSGGQETQYF.

The table lists this clonotype with many counts. The V gene is TRBV10-3, the J gene TRBJ2-2; 7 nucleotides match TRBD1. Per germline, CDR1 ENHRY and CDR2 SYGVKD. This CDR3 is 18 amino acids long. Trimming at V came to 0 bases and at J to 0 bases, leaving 7 bases not matched to a gene. The CDR3 DNA sequence: TGTGCCATCAGTGAGTCGACTCTAGGGACAGCGAACACCGGGGAGCTGTTTTTT. Translated, it gives CAISESTLGTANTGELFF.

The V call is TRBV6-5, the J call TRBJ2-2; D remains unclear. This CDR3 region has 16 residues. V shed 2 bases and J shed 6 bases, with 16 bases lying between them. Per the germline V gene, CDR1 is MNHEY and CDR2 is SVGAGI. The CDR3 loop reads CASSYSPGPRPGELFF. CDR3 nucleotide sequence: TGTGCCAGCAGTTACAGTCCCGGGCCGAGACCCGGGGAGCTGTTTTTT.

The rearrangement joins TRBV4-1 to TRBJ2-7, with D perhaps TRBD2 (5 bases). This CDR3 spans 14 amino acids. Trimming left V 1 base short and J 6 bases short, with 13 bases between. The germline V gene encodes CDR1 MGHRA and CDR2 YSYEKL. The CDR3 nucleotides read TGCGCCAGCAGCCAAGTTCTAGCCCTGCCCGAGCAGTACTTC. Protein: CASSQVLALPEQYF.

This chain uses TRBV5-1 with TRBJ2-2; tentatively, D is TRBD2 (5 bases). This CDR3 has 14 amino acids. V was trimmed by 3 bases and J by 4 bases, leaving 10 bases between them. The germline CDR1 and CDR2 sequences are SGHRS and YFSETQ. In DNA, the CDR3 is TGCGCCAGCAGCTCGGCTGGGAGCACCGGGGAGCTGTTTTTT. This codes for CASSSAGSTGELFF.

There are many counts of this clonotype. The V and J genes are TRBV11-2 and TRBJ2-3; D remains unclear. Germline V gives CDR1 SGHAT, CDR2 FQNNGV. The CDR3 loop spans 15 amino acids. V lost 6 bases to trimming and J lost 4 bases, with 17 bases between them. The CDR3 here is CASRPRLTFADTQYF. In DNA form, the CDR3 reads TGTGCCAGCAGGCCCCGGCTCACTTTTGCAGATACGCAGTATTTT. Full variable domain (rest looked up from reference TRBV11-2 and TRBJ2-3): EAGVAQSPRYKIIEKRQSVAFWCNPISGHATLYWYQQILGQGPKLLIQFQNNGVVDDSQLPKDRFSAERLKGVDSTLKIQPAKLEDSAVYLCASRPRLTFADTQYFGPGTRLTVL.

This clonotype was recorded a few times. The V and J genes are TRBV19 and TRBJ2-3; 7 nucleotides align to TRBD1. Germline CDR1 reads LNHDA; CDR2 reads SQIVND (reference sequence). This CDR3 is built from 15 residues. Losses at the gene ends were 9 bases for V and 0 bases for J; bases not matched to a gene: 9. The CDR3 DNA follows: TGTGCCAGCCGCAGTCCGGGACAGAGCACAGATACGCAGTATTTT. This gives the protein CASRSPGQSTDTQYF.

The CDR3 nucleotides read TGTGCCAGCAGCTTAGCGCCAGGGGCACCCTCTGGGGCCAACGTCCTGACTTTC. Protein: CASSLAPGAPSGANVLTF. The gene calls are TRBV11-1 and TRBJ2-6; possible D gene TRBD1, 6 bases. V lost 0 bases and J lost 0, with 12 bases in between. The CDR3 runs to 18 residues. Per the germline V gene, CDR1 is SGHAT and CDR2 is FQDESV (reference sequence).

V is TRBV12-3 or TRBV12-4 and J is TRBJ2-1; 11 bases match TRBD2. The CDR3 contains 21 residues. V lost 0 bases, J lost 5 bases, and 18 bases stayed unmatched. The CDR3 sequence: CASSLAPILAGGMKSHNEQFF. DNA of the CDR3: TGTGCCAGCAGTTTAGCGCCTATATTAGCGGGGGGGATGAAATCCCACAATGAGCAGTTCTTC.

This clonotype is judged medium-sized. The gene calls are TRBV3-1 and TRBJ1-6; D unclear. V was shortened by 0 bases and J by 2 bases, with 14 bases between the two germline ends. This CDR3 comprises 18 residues. From germline, CDR1 is LGHDT and CDR2 YNNKEL (reference sequence). The CDR3 sequence is CASSQESTPVAYNSPLHF. The CDR3 DNA reads TGTGCCAGCAGCCAAGAGAGCACCCCAGTTGCCTATAATTCACCCCTCCACTTT.

This clonotype was detected many times. The chain joins TRBV6-5 to TRBJ2-4; TRBD2 matches at 14 bases. The CDR3 length is 19 residues. V lost 2 bases and J lost 0; bases outside the gene matches: 6. Germline V gene data show CDR1 as MNHEY and CDR2 as SVGAGI. The CDR3 here is CASSYMTSGGVLAKNIQYF. CDR3 DNA: TGTGCCAGCAGTTACATGACTAGCGGGGGGGTACTAGCCAAAAACATTCAGTACTTC.

This clonotype was picked up many times. The V and J genes are TRBV29-1 and TRBJ2-2; D uncertain. Trimming left V 4 bases short and J 3 bases short, with 12 bases between. This CDR3 is 14 amino acids long. Per the germline V gene, CDR1 is SQVTM and CDR2 is ANQGSEA. The CDR3 region is CSVGSVGYTGELFF. CDR3 sequence (DNA): TGCAGCGTTGGATCGGTAGGGTACACCGGGGAGCTGTTTTTT.

Only a few counts were recorded for this clonotype. V usage is TRBV7-4 and J usage is TRBJ1-2, with D tentatively TRBD1 (5 bases). CDR1 and CDR2 (germline): SGHVT, SQSDAQ. This CDR3 spans 12 amino acids. V was shortened by 5 bases and J by 6 bases, with 10 bases between the two germline ends. The CDR3 DNA sequence: TGTGCCAGCAGCCCCGACAGCCATGGCTACACCTTC. Protein: CASSPDSHGYTF.

This clonotype was detected a few times. The V call is TRBV9, the J call TRBJ2-1; 7 bases are shared with TRBD2. The CDR3 runs 15 residues. The J segment lost 4 bases and the V segment lost 0 bases, leaving 4 bases of the junction unmatched. Germline V gene data show CDR1 as SGDLS and CDR2 as YYNGEE. CDR3 DNA: TGTGCCAGCAGCGTAGCGGGGGGATTATACAATGAGCAGTTCTTC. This gives the protein CASSVAGGLYNEQFF. Full variable domain (outside the CDR3, taken from reference TRBV9 and TRBJ2-1): DSGVTQTPKHLITATGQRVTLRCSPRSGDLSVYWYQQSLDQGLQFLIQYYNGEERAKGNILERFSAQQFPDLHSELNLSSLELGDSALYFCASSVAGGLYNEQFFGPGTRLTVL.

Many counts were recorded for this clonotype. The chain employs TRBV24-1 and TRBJ2-2; TRBD1 aligns across 7 bases. The germline CDR1 and CDR2 sequences are KGHDR and SFDVKD. This CDR3 contains 16 residues. V was clipped by 4 bases and J by 6 bases; unmatched bases: 10. Here the CDR3 DNA reads TGTGCCACCAGTGACCCCACGACAGGGAGTGCCGGGGAGCTGTTTTTT. Translation: CATSDPTTGSAGELFF.

This clonotype has only a few counts. This chain connects TRBV6-1 to TRBJ1-4; no clear D. Germline CDR1 reads MNHNS; CDR2 reads SASEGT. The CDR3 loop spans 15 amino acids. Trimming pared 4 bases from V and 4 bases from J, leaving 13 bases between. CDR3 region: CASSGRGSINEKLFF. Here the CDR3 DNA reads TGTGCCAGCAGTGGACGCGGCAGTATTAATGAAAAACTGTTTTTT.

This clonotype was seen at least ten times. This sequence may be a read error, since a much larger clone differs from it by one base. The chain carries TRBV5-1 and TRBJ1-2; perhaps TRBD1 as D (6 bases). The V gene lost 4 bases and the J gene lost 1 base, with 8 bases spanning the gap. CDR3 size: 13 residues. Looked up from germline, CDR1 is SGHRS and CDR2 is YFSETQ. This CDR3 is CASSQDSNYGYTF. The CDR3 DNA sequence: TGCGCCAGCAGCCAGGACAGTAACTATGGCTACACCTTC.

This clonotype was observed at least ten times. The chain joins TRBV4-1 to TRBJ1-2, with D hard to call. Germline loops: CDR1 MGHRA, CDR2 YSYEKL. There are 13 residues in the CDR3. V was shortened by 3 bases and J by 7 bases, with 12 bases between the two germline ends. The CDR3 region is CASSQSELGGYTF. CDR3 nucleotide sequence: TGCGCCAGCAGCCAGTCAGAACTTGGTGGCTACACCTTC.

This sequence joins TRBV5-6 and TRBJ1-2; D is ambiguous. The CDR3 length is 13 residues. V was clipped by 0 bases and J by 8 bases, with 11 bases between them. CDR1 is SGHDT, CDR2 YYEEEE, per germline. CDR3 loop: CASSLAGMGGYTF. CDR3 in DNA: TGTGCCAGCAGCTTGGCGGGCATGGGAGGCTACACCTTC.